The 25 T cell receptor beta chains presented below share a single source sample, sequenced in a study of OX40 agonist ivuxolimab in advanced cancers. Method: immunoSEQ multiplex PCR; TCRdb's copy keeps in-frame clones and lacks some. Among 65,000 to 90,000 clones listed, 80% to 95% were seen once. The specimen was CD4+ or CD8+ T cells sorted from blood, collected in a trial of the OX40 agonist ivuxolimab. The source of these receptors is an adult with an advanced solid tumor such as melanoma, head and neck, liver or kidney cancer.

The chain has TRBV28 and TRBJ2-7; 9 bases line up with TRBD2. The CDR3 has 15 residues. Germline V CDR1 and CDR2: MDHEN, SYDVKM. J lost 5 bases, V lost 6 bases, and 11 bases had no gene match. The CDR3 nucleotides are TGTGCCAGCAGCCCCGCTAGCGGGGACCGCCACGAGCAGTACTTC. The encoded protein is CASSPASGDRHEQYF.

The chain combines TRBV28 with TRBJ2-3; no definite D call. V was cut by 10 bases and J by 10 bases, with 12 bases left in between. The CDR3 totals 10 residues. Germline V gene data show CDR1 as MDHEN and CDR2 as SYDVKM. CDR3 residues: CATSEWAQYF. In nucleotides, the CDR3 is TGTGCCACCTCCGAGTGGGCGCAGTATTTT.

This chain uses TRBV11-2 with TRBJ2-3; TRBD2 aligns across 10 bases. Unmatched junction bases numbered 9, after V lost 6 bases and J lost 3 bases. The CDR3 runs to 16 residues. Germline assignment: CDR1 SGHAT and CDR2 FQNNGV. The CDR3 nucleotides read TGTGCCAGCAGGCGTGGGGTAGCGGGAGGTACAGATACGCAGTATTTT. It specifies CASRRGVAGGTDTQYF.

The CDR3, as DNA: TGTGCCAGCAGTTACCGGCGTGGGGAGACCCAGTACTTC. Protein: CASSYRRGETQYF. This rearrangement joins TRBV6-5 to TRBJ2-5; the D is unclear. The V gene's germline CDR1 is MNHEY and CDR2 SVGAGI. V was trimmed by 2 bases and J by 5 bases, leaving 9 bases between them. The CDR3 length is 13 residues.

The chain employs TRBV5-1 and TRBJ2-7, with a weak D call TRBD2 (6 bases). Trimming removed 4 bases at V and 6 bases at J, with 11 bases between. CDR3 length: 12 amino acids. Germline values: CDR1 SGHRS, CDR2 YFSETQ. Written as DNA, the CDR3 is TGCGCCAGCAGCACCGGGACTGGCGAGCAGTACTTC. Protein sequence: CASSTGTGEQYF.

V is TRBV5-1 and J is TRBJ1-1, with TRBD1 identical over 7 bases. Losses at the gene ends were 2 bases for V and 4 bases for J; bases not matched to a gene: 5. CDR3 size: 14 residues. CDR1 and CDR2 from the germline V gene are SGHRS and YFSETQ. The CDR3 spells CASSFDRESTEAFF. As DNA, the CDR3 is TGCGCCAGCAGCTTCGACAGGGAGAGCACTGAAGCTTTCTTT.

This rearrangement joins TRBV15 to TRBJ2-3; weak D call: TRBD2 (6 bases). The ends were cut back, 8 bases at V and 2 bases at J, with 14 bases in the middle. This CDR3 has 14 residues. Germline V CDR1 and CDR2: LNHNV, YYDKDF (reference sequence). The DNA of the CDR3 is TGTGCCACCGGGGCCGGGAGATTCACAGATACGCAGTATTTT. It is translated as CATGAGRFTDTQYF.

The CDR3 DNA sequence: TGTGCCATCAGTGAGTCGCAGGGGCCGAACACTGAAGCTTTCTTT. Amino acids: CAISESQGPNTEAFF. The gene calls are TRBV10-3 and TRBJ1-1; perhaps TRBD1 as D (6 bases). This CDR3 has 15 amino acids. Trimming took off 0 bases at V and 1 base at J, with 9 bases between the two ends. Germline assignment: CDR1 ENHRY and CDR2 SYGVKD.

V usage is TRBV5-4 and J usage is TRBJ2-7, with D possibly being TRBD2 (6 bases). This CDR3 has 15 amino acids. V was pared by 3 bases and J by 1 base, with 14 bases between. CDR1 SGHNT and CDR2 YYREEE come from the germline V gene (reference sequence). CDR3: CASSSRGSGSYEQYF. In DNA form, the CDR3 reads TGTGCCAGCAGCTCCCGCGGTAGCGGTTCCTACGAGCAGTACTTC.

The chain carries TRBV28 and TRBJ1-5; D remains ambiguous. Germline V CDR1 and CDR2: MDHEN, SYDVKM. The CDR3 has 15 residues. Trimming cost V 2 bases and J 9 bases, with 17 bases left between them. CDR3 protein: CASSLDGPGGRPQHF. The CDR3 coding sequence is TGTGCCAGCAGTTTAGATGGACCGGGAGGGCGGCCCCAGCATTTT.

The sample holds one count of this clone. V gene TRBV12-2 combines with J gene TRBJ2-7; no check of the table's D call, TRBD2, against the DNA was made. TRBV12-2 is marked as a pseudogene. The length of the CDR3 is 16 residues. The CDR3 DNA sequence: TGTGCAAGTCGCTTAGCTCCGGGTTTTCATACCTACGAGCAGTACTTC. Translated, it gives CASRLAPGFHTYEQYF.

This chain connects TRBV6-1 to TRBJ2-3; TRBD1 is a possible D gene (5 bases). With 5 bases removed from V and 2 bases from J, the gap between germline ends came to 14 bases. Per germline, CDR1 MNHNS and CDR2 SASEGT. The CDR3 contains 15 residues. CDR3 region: CASSSQGRLTDTQYF. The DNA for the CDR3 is TGTGCCAGCAGTTCCCAGGGCCGGCTCACAGATACGCAGTATTTT.

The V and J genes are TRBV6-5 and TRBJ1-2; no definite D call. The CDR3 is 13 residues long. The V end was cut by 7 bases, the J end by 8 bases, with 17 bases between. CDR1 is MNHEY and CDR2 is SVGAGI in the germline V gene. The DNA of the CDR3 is TGTGCCAGCACTCCTCTATCCCGCGGGGGCTACACCTTC. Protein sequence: CASTPLSRGGYTF.

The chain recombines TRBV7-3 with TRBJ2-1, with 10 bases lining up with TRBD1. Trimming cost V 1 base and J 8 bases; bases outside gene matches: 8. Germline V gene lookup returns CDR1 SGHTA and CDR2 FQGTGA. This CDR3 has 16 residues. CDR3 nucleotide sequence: TGTGCCAGCAGCTTAAGGTCGGGACAGGGGAGGCATGAGCAGTTCTTC. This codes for CASSLRSGQGRHEQFF. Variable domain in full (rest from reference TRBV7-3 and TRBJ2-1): GAGVSQTPSNKVTEKGKYVELRCDPISGHTALYWYRQSLGQGPEFLIYFQGTGAADDSGLPNDRFFAVRPEGSVSTLKIQRTERGDSAVYLCASSLRSGQGRHEQFFGPGTRLTVL.

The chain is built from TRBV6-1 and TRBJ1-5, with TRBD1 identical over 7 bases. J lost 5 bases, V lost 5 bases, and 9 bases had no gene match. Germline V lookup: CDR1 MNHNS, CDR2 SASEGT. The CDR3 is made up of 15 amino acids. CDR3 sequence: CASSPGGQNYQPQHF. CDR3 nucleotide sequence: TGTGCCAGCAGTCCAGGGGGACAGAACTATCAGCCCCAGCATTTT.

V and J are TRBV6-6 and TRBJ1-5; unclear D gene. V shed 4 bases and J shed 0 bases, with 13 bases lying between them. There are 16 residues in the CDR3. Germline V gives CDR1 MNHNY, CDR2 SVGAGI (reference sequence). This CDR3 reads CASSFRPINSNQPQHF. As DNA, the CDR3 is TGTGCCAGCAGTTTTAGACCGATTAATAGCAATCAGCCCCAGCATTTT.

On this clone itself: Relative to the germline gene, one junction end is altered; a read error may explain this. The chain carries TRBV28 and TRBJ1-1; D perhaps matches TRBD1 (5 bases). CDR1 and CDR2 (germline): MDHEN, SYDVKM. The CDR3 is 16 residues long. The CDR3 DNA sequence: TGTGCCAGCGGCCCGCCTCGAGGAGGCGACCATCCGAGGGGTCTCTTT. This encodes CASGPPRGGDHPRGLF. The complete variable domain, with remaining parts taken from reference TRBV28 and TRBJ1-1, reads DVKVTQSSRYLVKRTGEKVFLECVQDMDHENMFWYRQDPGLGLRLIYFSYDVKMKEKGDIPEGYSVSREKKERFSLILESASTNQTSMYLCASGPPRGGDHPRGLFGQGTRLTVV.

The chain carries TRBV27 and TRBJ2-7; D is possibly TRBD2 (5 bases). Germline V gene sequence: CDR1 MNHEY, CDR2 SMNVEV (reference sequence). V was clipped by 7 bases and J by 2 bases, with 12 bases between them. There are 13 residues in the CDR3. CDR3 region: CASKSGGPYEQYF. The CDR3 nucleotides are TGTGCCAGCAAGAGCGGAGGCCCCTACGAGCAGTACTTC.

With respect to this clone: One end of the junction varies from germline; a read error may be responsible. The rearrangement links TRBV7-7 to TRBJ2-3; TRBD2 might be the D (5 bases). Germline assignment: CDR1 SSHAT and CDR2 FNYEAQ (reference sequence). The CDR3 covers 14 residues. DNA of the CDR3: TGTGCTAGCAGCTTAGATGGGAGAGCAGATACGCAGTATTTT. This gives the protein CASSLDGRADTQYF.

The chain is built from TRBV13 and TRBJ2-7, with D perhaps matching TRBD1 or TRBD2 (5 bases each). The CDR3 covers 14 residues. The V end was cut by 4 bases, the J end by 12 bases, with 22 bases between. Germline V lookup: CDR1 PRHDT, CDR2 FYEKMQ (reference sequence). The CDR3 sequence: CASSYWDRTPEWYF. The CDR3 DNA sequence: TGTGCCAGCAGCTACTGGGACCGAACCCCTGAGTGGTACTTC.

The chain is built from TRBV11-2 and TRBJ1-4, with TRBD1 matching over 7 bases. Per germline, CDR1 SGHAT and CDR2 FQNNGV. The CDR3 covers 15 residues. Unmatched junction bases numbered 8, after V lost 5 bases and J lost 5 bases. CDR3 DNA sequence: TGTGCCAGCAGCCTCGGCGGGACAGCGAATGAAAAACTGTTTTTT. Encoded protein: CASSLGGTANEKLFF.

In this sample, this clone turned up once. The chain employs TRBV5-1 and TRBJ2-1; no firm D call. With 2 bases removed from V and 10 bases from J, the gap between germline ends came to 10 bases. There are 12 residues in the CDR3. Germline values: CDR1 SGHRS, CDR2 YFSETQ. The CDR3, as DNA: TGCGCCAGCAGCTTCCGACGCAGCGAGCAGTTCTTC. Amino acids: CASSFRRSEQFF.

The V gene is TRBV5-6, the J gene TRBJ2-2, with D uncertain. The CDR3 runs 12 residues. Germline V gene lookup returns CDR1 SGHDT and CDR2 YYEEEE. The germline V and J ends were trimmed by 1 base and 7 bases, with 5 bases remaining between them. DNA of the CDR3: TGTGCCAGCAGCTTGAGTGACGGGGAGCTGTTTTTT. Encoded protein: CASSLSDGELFF.

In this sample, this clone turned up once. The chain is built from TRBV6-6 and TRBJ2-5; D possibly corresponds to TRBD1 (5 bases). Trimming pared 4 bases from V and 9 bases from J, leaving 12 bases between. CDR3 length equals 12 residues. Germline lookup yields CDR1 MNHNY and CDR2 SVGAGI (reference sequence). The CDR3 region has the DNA TGTGCCAGCAGTTCCCTCCTAGGGGCCCAGTACTTC. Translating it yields CASSSLLGAQYF.

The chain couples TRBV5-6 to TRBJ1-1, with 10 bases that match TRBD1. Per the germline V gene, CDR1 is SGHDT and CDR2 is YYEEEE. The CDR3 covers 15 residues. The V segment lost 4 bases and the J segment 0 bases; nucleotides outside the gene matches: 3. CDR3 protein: CASSQDRGMNTEAFF. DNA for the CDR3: TGTGCCAGCAGCCAGGACAGGGGGATGAACACTGAAGCTTTCTTT.